One and the same sample provided the 27 T cell receptor beta chains below, sequenced in a study of T cells after yellow fever vaccination. Each CDR3 protein is one row after TCRdb ran MiXCR on the 5' RACE reads. The table has around 300,000 distinct CDR3 sequences, 10% to 15% seen once; the top ten hold about 0.51%. The sample consisted of CD4+ T cells sorted from PBMCs, taken 45 days after the yellow fever booster vaccination. The receptors originated from a man aged 30 to 39 who received the YFV17D yellow fever vaccine.

J is TRBJ1-1 and V is TRBV12-3 or TRBV12-4, with TRBD1 matching over 7 bases. V lost 5 bases to trimming and J lost 7 bases; unmatched junction nucleotides: 7. The length of the CDR3 is 13 residues. The CDR3 DNA sequence: TGTGCCAGCAGTCCCTCGACAGGGCTTGAAGCTTTCTTT. Residues: CASSPSTGLEAFF.

The table lists this clonotype with a count of one. The chain links TRBV11-3 to TRBJ2-2; D is ambiguous. Between the trimmed V and J ends, which lost 1 base and 5 bases, there was a span of 5 bases. This CDR3 spans 13 amino acids. Germline CDR1 and CDR2: SGHNT and YENEEA. CDR3 residues: CASSLVQTGELFF. In DNA form, the CDR3 reads TGTGCCAGCAGCTTAGTGCAAACCGGGGAGCTGTTTTTT.

V is TRBV14 and J is TRBJ2-3; D ambiguous. Trimming pared 2 bases from V and 3 bases from J, leaving 6 bases between. The CDR3 sequence is 13 residues long. CDR1 and CDR2 from the germline V gene are SGHDN and FVKESK. The CDR3 DNA is TGTGCCAGCAGCCAATTCGAAACAGATACGCAGTATTTT. Its protein product is CASSQFETDTQYF.

The chain employs TRBV6-1 and TRBJ2-1; TRBD2 aligns across 10 bases. Unmatched junction bases numbered 6, after V lost 6 bases and J lost 4 bases. Germline assignment: CDR1 MNHNS and CDR2 SASEGT. The CDR3 totals 15 residues. The CDR3 spells CASSEGLATYNEQFF. CDR3 sequence (DNA): TGTGCCAGCAGCGAGGGACTAGCGACATACAATGAGCAGTTCTTC.

The gene calls are TRBV4-3 and TRBJ2-3; D might be TRBD1 or TRBD2, each matching 7 bases. The CDR3 is 15 amino acids. Trimming cost V 8 bases and J 4 bases, with 19 bases left between them. Germline loops: CDR1 LGHNA, CDR2 YSLEER. CDR3 residues: CASAQLAGGADTQYF. The CDR3 DNA sequence: TGCGCCAGCGCCCAACTAGCAGGGGGGGCAGATACGCAGTATTTT.

The V gene is TRBV3-1, the J gene TRBJ1-3, with D maybe TRBD1 (6 bases). This CDR3 is built from 14 residues. Germline CDR1 is LGHDT and CDR2 is YNNKEL (reference sequence). V was trimmed by 4 bases and J by 3 bases, leaving 10 bases between them. CDR3 nucleotide sequence: TGTGCCAGCAGCCTTACGGACAGTGGAAACACCATATATTTT. It is translated as CASSLTDSGNTIYF.

This clonotype was counted many times. The rearrangement links TRBV29-1 to TRBJ2-7; D might be TRBD2 (6 bases). V shed 1 base and J shed 1 base, with 11 bases lying between them. There are 14 residues in the CDR3. Germline assignment: CDR1 SQVTM and CDR2 ANQGSEA. In DNA, the CDR3 is TGCAGCGTTGAAGTTACTAGCCGATCCTACGAGCAGTACTTC. This sequence encodes CSVEVTSRSYEQYF.

The V and J genes are TRBV9 and TRBJ1-1; perhaps TRBD1 as D (6 bases). Germline loops: CDR1 SGDLS, CDR2 YYNGEE. Trimming shortened V by 0 bases and J by 1 base, and 10 bases separated the two germline ends. This CDR3 has 15 residues. The CDR3 reads CASSVAQGPNTEAFF. The CDR3 DNA follows: TGTGCCAGCAGCGTAGCACAGGGTCCGAACACTGAAGCTTTCTTT.

This clonotype was recorded a few times. CDR3 residues: CASAEVFGTEQYF. CDR3 sequence (DNA): TGCGCCAGCGCGGAAGTCTTCGGTACTGAGCAGTACTTC. The chain carries TRBV5-1 and TRBJ2-7; D is uncertain. Trimming took off 7 bases at V and 7 bases at J, with 18 bases between the two ends. There are 13 residues in the CDR3. From germline, CDR1 is SGHRS and CDR2 YFSETQ.

This chain's CDR3 is CASSQGLAGISNEQFF. The DNA for the CDR3 is TGTGCCAGCAGCCAAGGCCTAGCGGGAATCAGCAATGAGCAGTTCTTC. The V gene is TRBV3-1, the J gene TRBJ2-1; 9 bases line up with TRBD2. Germline lookup yields CDR1 LGHDT and CDR2 YNNKEL (reference sequence). The J segment lost 6 bases and the V segment lost 1 base, leaving 7 bases of the junction unmatched. The CDR3 loop spans 16 amino acids.

This clonotype was detected only a few times. This chain uses TRBV23-1 with TRBJ2-1, with D possibly TRBD2 on 8 matching bases. Being an ORF, TRBV23-1 has a function that is uncertain. This CDR3 spans 21 amino acids. Trimming took 1 base from V and 6 from J, leaving 31 bases between them. The CDR3 region has the DNA TGCGCCAGCAGTCAATTTTCGCTTGTGAAGGGGGCGGGTAGCGGGACCAATGAGCAGTTCTTC. Protein product: CASSQFSLVKGAGSGTNEQFF.

In DNA form, the CDR3 reads TGTGCCAGCAGCTTTTTTCCGTACAATGAGCAGTTCTTC. This gives the protein CASSFFPYNEQFF. The chain is built from TRBV7-2 and TRBJ2-1, with D uncertain. CDR1 and CDR2 (germline): SGHTA, FQGNSA. The CDR3 is made up of 13 amino acids. The V end was cut by 3 bases, the J end by 4 bases, with 7 bases between. The full variable domain, in which reference TRBV7-2 and TRBJ2-1 provide the parts outside the CDR3, is GAGVSQSPSNKVTEKGKDVELRCDPISGHTALYWYRQSLGQGLEFLIYFQGNSAPDKSGLPSDRFSAERTGGSVSTLTIQRTQQEDSAVYLCASSFFPYNEQFFGPGTRLTVL.

A few counts support this clonotype. The V gene is TRBV5-1, the J gene TRBJ2-7; TRBD1 aligns across 8 bases. CDR3 length: 15 amino acids. Germline V gene data show CDR1 as SGHRS and CDR2 as YFSETQ. Trimming at V came to 4 bases and at J to 2 bases, leaving 8 bases not matched to a gene. For the CDR3, the DNA is TGCGCCAGCAGCCGAGGCGGCAGGGGGCCCTACGAGCAGTACTTC. It codes for CASSRGGRGPYEQYF.

This clonotype has a handful of counts. The V and J genes are TRBV7-9 and TRBJ2-7; 10 bases map to TRBD2. CDR1 is SEHNR and CDR2 is FQNEAQ in the germline V gene (reference sequence). Trimming took 3 bases from V and 2 from J; bases not matched to a gene: 7. This CDR3 has 16 residues. The CDR3 loop reads CASSFGIAGGAYEQYF. CDR3 DNA sequence: TGTGCCAGCAGCTTCGGTATAGCGGGAGGTGCCTACGAGCAGTACTTC.

This clonotype was observed a few times. The chain couples TRBV11-2 to TRBJ2-7; D is ambiguous. The CDR3 is made up of 15 amino acids. CDR1 SGHAT and CDR2 FQNNGV come from the germline V gene. Trimming stripped 2 bases from V and 0 bases from J, with 11 bases between. CDR3 in amino acids: CASSLLRSSSYEQYF. The CDR3 nucleotides are TGTGCCAGCAGCTTACTCCGGTCGAGCTCCTACGAGCAGTACTTC.

This clonotype was detected a few times. The V call is TRBV7-9, the J call TRBJ2-3, with D tentatively TRBD1 (6 bases). CDR1 is SEHNR, CDR2 FQNEAQ, per germline (reference sequence). There are 14 residues in the CDR3. Between the trimmed V and J ends, which lost 4 bases and 6 bases, there was a span of 14 bases. CDR3 loop: CASSSSDRLDTQYF. DNA for the CDR3: TGTGCCAGCAGCTCGTCAGACAGGTTGGATACGCAGTATTTT.

This clonotype has more than one count but fewer than ten. The chain joins TRBV7-3 to TRBJ2-4; 8 bases align to TRBD2. V gave up 0 bases and J gave up 6 bases; unmatched junction bases: 10. This CDR3 spans 17 amino acids. CDR1 and CDR2 (germline): SGHTA, FQGTGA. The CDR3 DNA is TGTGCCAGCAGCTTAACGATAAGCGGGAGTGGGGGAAACATTCAGTACTTC. It yields the protein CASSLTISGSGGNIQYF.

The chain recombines TRBV7-6 with TRBJ2-7; D is undetermined. Germline V CDR1 and CDR2: SGHVS, FNYEAQ. CDR3 length: 14 amino acids. V lost 1 base and J 0 bases, leaving 7 bases between the germline ends. CDR3 nucleotide sequence: TGTGCCAGCAGCTTAGGGCCGCTCTCCTACGAGCAGTACTTC. This translates into CASSLGPLSYEQYF.

The chain links TRBV7-9 to TRBJ2-4; 7 nucleotides agree with TRBD1. With V trimmed by 3 bases and J by 0 bases, 8 bases remained unmatched. The CDR3 is made up of 17 amino acids. Germline V gene data show CDR1 as SEHNR and CDR2 as FQNEAQ (reference sequence). The CDR3 loop is CASSLSDRELAKNIQYF. As DNA, the CDR3 is TGTGCCAGCAGCTTGTCCGACAGGGAGTTAGCCAAAAACATTCAGTACTTC. Based on the CDR3 plus reference TRBV7-9 and TRBJ2-4, the full variable domain is DTGVSQNPRHKITKRGQNVTFRCDPISEHNRLYWYRQTLGQGPEFLTYFQNEAQLEKSRLLSDRFSAERPKGSFSTLEIQRTEQGDSAMYLCASSLSDRELAKNIQYFGAGTRLSVL.

This clonotype was seen more than once but under ten times. The chain links TRBV10-3 to TRBJ2-7; TRBD1 matches at 7 bases. The CDR3 extends over 14 amino acids. Germline V lookup: CDR1 ENHRY, CDR2 SYGVKD. Losses at the gene ends were 10 bases for V and 5 bases for J; bases not matched to a gene: 14. This chain's CDR3 is CATTGQPIGNEQYF. The CDR3 DNA follows: TGTGCCACTACGGGACAGCCGATTGGGAACGAGCAGTACTTC.

This clonotype showed up just a few times. The rearrangement uses TRBV29-1 and TRBJ2-7; no clear D. The CDR3 is 12 residues long. Germline CDR1 and CDR2: SQVTM and ANQGSEA. V lost 5 bases, J lost 0 bases, and 8 bases lay in between. The CDR3 bases are TGCAGCGTTATGGCCAACTCCTACGAGCAGTACTTC. It translates to CSVMANSYEQYF.

This clonotype turned up a few times. The CDR3 spells CASSLNQGVGYEQYF. CDR3 nucleotides: TGTGCCAGCAGCTTAAATCAAGGGGTGGGGTACGAGCAGTACTTC. This chain connects TRBV11-2 to TRBJ2-7; tentative D call: TRBD1 (5 bases). Trimming took off 2 bases at V and 4 bases at J, with 15 bases between the two ends. Germline V gene sequence: CDR1 SGHAT, CDR2 FQNNGV. The CDR3 extends over 15 amino acids.

This clonotype was counted between two and nine times. V and J are TRBV20-1 and TRBJ2-1; 9 nucleotides agree with TRBD2. After removal of 6 bases from V and 4 bases from J, the junction contained 7 bases not matched to a gene. From germline, CDR1 is DFQATT and CDR2 SNEGSKA (reference sequence). CDR3 length: 14 amino acids. CDR3 sequence reads: CSAPLAGRYNEQFF. The CDR3 DNA follows: TGCAGTGCCCCGCTAGCGGGAAGGTACAATGAGCAGTTCTTC.

This clonotype was seen a handful of times. The J gene is TRBJ2-1, the V gene TRBV12-3 or TRBV12-4, with D maybe TRBD1 (6 bases). The V end lost 7 bases, the J end lost 9 bases, and 25 bases lay between the germline ends. This CDR3 is built from 16 residues. The CDR3 spells CASTRGWQGSRGEQFF. Here the CDR3 DNA reads TGTGCCAGCACTAGGGGGTGGCAGGGGTCTAGGGGTGAGCAGTTCTTC.

This clonotype was seen a few times. The genes are TRBV7-2 and TRBJ2-1; 10 nucleotides align to TRBD2. Germline lookup yields CDR1 SGHTA and CDR2 FQGNSA. CDR3 length: 16 residues. Losses at the gene ends were 5 bases for V and 9 bases for J; bases not matched to a gene: 13. The CDR3 DNA reads TGTGCCAGCAGCCACAGGGCGCTAGCGGGAGCGGCTGAGCAGTTCTTC. Translation: CASSHRALAGAAEQFF. Based on the CDR3 plus reference TRBV7-2 and TRBJ2-1, the full variable domain is GAGVSQSPSNKVTEKGKDVELRCDPISGHTALYWYRQSLGQGLEFLIYFQGNSAPDKSGLPSDRFSAERTGGSVSTLTIQRTQQEDSAVYLCASSHRALAGAAEQFFGPGTRLTVL.

The chain links TRBV19 to TRBJ2-5; D is undetermined. V dropped 4 bases and J dropped 5 bases, with 8 bases sitting between them. There are 12 residues in the CDR3. Germline V gives CDR1 LNHDA, CDR2 SQIVND (reference sequence). The CDR3: CASSRLGETQYF. CDR3 nucleotides: TGTGCCAGTAGTAGACTTGGGGAGACCCAGTACTTC.

The sample holds a few counts of this clonotype. The gene calls are TRBV25-1 and TRBJ2-3, with D unclear. CDR3 length: 14 residues. With 3 bases removed from V and 4 bases from J, the gap between germline ends came to 11 bases. The germline CDR1 and CDR2 sequences are MGHDK and SYGVNS. The CDR3 loop is CASSDDKGADTQYF. In DNA form, the CDR3 reads TGTGCCAGCAGTGATGACAAGGGCGCAGATACGCAGTATTTT.